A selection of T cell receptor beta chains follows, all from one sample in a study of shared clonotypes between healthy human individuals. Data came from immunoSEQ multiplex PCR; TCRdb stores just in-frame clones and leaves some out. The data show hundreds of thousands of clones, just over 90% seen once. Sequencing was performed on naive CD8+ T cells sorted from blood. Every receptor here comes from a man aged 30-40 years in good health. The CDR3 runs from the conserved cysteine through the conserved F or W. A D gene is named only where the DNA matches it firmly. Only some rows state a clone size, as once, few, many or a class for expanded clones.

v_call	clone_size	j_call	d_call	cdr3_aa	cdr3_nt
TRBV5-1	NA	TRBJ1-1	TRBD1	CASSLVGGVNTEAFF	TGCGCCAGCAGCCTGGTAGGGGGCGTAAACACTGAAGCTTTCTTT
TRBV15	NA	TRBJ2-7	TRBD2	CATSREKAGRSYEQYF	TGTGCCACCAGCAGAGAAAAAGCGGGGCGTAGCTACGAGCAGTACTTC
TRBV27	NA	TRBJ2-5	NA	CASGKAIARETQYF	TGTGCCAGCGGGAAGGCCATCGCCCGCGAGACCCAGTACTTC
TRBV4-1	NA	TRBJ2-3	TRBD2	CASSQATSGSWADTQYF	TGCGCCAGCAGCCAAGCGACTAGCGGGAGTTGGGCAGATACGCAGTATTTT
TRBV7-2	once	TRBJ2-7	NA	CASSVAYEQYF	TGTGCCAGCAGCGTAGCCTACGAGCAGTACTTC
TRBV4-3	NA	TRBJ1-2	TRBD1	CASSQLRGPNYGYTF	TGCGCCAGCAGCCAACTCAGGGGGCCAAACTATGGCTACACCTTC
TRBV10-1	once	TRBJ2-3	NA	CASSEFTQWGDTQYF	TGCGCCAGCAGTGAGTTTACCCAGTGGGGAGATACGCAGTATTTT
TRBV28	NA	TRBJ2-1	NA	CASSSGTEQFF	TGTGCCAGCAGTTCAGGGACCGAGCAGTTCTTC
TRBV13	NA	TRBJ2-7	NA	CASSLGLNEQYF	TGTGCCAGCAGCCTGGGCCTTAACGAGCAGTACTTC
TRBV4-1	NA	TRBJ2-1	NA	CASSHKTAPYNEQFF	TGCGCCAGCAGCCATAAGACAGCGCCCTACAATGAGCAGTTCTTC
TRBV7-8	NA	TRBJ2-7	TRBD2	CASSLTSGNYEQYF	TGTGCCAGCAGCTTGACTAGCGGAAACTACGAGCAGTACTTC
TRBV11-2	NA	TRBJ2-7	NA	CASSLGNEQYF	TGTGCCAGCAGCCTAGGGAACGAGCAGTACTTC
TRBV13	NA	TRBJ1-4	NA	CASSLLGQNEKLFF	TGTGCCAGCAGCCTACTGGGCCAGAATGAAAAACTGTTTTTT
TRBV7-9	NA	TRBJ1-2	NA	CASSLVPTLTGGNYGYTF	TGTGCCAGCAGCTTGGTCCCAACCTTGACGGGTGGGAACTATGGCTACACCTTC
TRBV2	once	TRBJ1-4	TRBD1	CASRGQGFTNEKLFF	TGTGCCAGCAGAGGACAGGGGTTCACTAATGAAAAACTGTTTTTT
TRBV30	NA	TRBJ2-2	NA	CAWSSEGKGLWRFANTGELFF	TGTGCCTGGAGTTCGGAGGGAAAGGGGTTGTGGAGGTTCGCGAACACCGGGGAGCTGTTTTTT
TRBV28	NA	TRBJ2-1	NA	CASSFRESSYNEQFF	TGTGCCAGCAGTTTTCGGGAGAGCTCCTACAATGAGCAGTTCTTC
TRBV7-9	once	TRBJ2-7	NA	CASSPPVGDGYEQYF	TGTGCCAGCAGCCCCCCCGTAGGGGATGGCTACGAGCAGTACTTC
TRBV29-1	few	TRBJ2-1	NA	CSVTPPSCENEQFF	TGCAGCGTGACCCCCCCGTCATGTGAGAATGAGCAGTTCTTC
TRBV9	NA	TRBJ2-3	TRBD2	CASSAIRLAGNDTQYF	TGTGCCAGCAGCGCAATTCGACTAGCGGGAAACGATACGCAGTATTTT
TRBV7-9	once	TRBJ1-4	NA	CASSLPGTVSSDEKLFF	TGTGCCAGCAGCTTACCCGGAACAGTTTCGTCGGATGAAAAACTGTTTTTT
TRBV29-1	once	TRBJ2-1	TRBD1	CSTLGQGSYNEQFF	TGCAGCACCCTTGGACAGGGTTCCTACAATGAGCAGTTCTTC
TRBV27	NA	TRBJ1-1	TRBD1	CASKRGAGGHLNTEAFF	TGTGCCAGCAAAAGAGGGGCAGGGGGCCATTTGAACACTGAAGCTTTCTTT
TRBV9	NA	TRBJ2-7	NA	CASSSDFYEQYF	TGTGCCAGCAGTAGCGACTTTTACGAGCAGTACTTC
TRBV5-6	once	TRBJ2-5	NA	CASSLFVVLETQYF	TGTGCCAGCAGCTTGTTCGTGGTTCTGGAGACCCAGTACTTC
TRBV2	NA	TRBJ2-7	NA	CASQGRYEQYF	TGTGCCAGCCAAGGCAGGTACGAGCAGTACTTC
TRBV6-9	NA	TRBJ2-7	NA	CASSSAGSYEQYF	TGTGCCAGCAGTTCGGCGGGTTCCTACGAGCAGTACTTC
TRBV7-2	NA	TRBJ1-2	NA	CASSKRDLRGYGYTF	TGTGCCAGCAGCAAGAGAGACTTGCGAGGGTATGGCTACACCTTC
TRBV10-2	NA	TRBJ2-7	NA	CASSEGGSYEQYF	TGCGCCAGCAGTGAGGGGGGGTCCTACGAGCAGTACTTC
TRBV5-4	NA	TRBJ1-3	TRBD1	CASTKDRAYGNTIYF	TGTGCCAGCACCAAAGACAGGGCCTACGGAAACACCATATATTTT
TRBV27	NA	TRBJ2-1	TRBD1	CASSLESGTVQYNEQFF	TGTGCCAGCAGTTTAGAGAGTGGGACAGTACAGTACAATGAGCAGTTCTTC
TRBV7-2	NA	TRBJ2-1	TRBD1	CASSPYRGIANEQFF	TGTGCCAGCAGCCCCTACAGGGGAATCGCCAATGAGCAGTTCTTC
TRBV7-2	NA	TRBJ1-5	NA	CASSERGAAEQPQHF	TGTGCCAGCAGCGAAAGGGGTGCGGCCGAACAGCCCCAGCATTTT
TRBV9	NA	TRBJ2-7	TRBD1	CASSYRDRFIDEQYF	TGTGCCAGCAGCTACCGGGACAGGTTTATCGACGAGCAGTACTTC
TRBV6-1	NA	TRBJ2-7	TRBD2	CASSERTPLSREYYEQYF	TGTGCCAGCAGTGAACGGACGCCCTTGTCGCGGGAGTACTACGAGCAGTACTTC
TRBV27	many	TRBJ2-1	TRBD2	CASRWRGSNNEQFF	TGTGCCAGCCGATGGCGGGGGTCTAACAATGAGCAGTTCTTC